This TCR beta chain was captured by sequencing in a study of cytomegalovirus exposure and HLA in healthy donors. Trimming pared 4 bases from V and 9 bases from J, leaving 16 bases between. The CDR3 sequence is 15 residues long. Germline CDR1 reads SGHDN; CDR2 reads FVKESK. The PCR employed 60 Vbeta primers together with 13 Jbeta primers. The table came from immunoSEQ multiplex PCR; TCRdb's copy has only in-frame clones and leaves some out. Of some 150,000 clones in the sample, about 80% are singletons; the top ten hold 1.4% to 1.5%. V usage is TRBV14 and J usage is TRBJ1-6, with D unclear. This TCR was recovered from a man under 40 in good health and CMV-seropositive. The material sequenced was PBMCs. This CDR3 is CASSPTTTGSSPLHF. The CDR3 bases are TGTGCCAGCAGCCCCACGACCACGGGGAGTTCACCCCTCCACTTT. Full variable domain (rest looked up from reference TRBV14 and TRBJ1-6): EAGVTQFPSHSVIEKGQTVTLRCDPISGHDNLYWYRRVMGKEIKFLLHFVKESKQDESGMPNNRFLAERTGGTYSTLKVQPAELEDSGVYFCASSPTTTGSSPLHFGNGTRLTVT.